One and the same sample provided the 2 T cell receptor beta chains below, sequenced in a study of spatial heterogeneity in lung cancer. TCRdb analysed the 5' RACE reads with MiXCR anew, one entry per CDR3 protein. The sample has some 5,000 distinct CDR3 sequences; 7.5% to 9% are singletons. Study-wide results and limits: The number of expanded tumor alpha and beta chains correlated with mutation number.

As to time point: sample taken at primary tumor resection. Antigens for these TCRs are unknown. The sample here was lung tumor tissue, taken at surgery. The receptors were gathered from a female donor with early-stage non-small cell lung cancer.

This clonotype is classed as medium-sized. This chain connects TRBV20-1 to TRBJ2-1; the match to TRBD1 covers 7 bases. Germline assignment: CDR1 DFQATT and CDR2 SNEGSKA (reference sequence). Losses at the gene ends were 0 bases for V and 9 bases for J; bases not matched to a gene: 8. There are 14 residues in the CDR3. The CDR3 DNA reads TGCAGTGCTAGAGAGGTCAGGGGGTCGGTTGAGCAGTTCTTC. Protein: CSAREVRGSVEQFF.

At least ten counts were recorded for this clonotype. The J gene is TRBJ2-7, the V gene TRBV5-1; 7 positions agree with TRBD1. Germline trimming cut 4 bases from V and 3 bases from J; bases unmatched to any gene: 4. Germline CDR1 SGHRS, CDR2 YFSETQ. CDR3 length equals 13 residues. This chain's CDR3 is CASSGGQNYEQYF. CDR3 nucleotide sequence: TGCGCCAGCAGCGGGGGACAGAACTACGAGCAGTACTTC.